This T cell receptor beta chain was recorded in a study of shared clonotypes between healthy human individuals. The method was immunoSEQ multiplex PCR; TCRdb's version includes in-frame clones alone and lacks a portion of them. The sample consists of fewer than 3 million clones, 92% of them appearing once. Study-level points and caveats: Collection of samples was limited to blood; tissue repertoires likely differ. Generation probabilities of non-shared clonotypes were lower (relative to those shared by all four donors). A small donor pool kept down the genetic and exposure-history diversity that was represented.

Per germline, CDR1 MNHEY and CDR2 SMNVEV (reference sequence). V dropped 5 bases and J dropped 0 bases, with 22 bases sitting between them. This CDR3 comprises 18 residues. In regard to this clone: The antigen is undetermined.

The sequence came from a man aged 18 to 30 in good health. Some clones in this sample may be carry-over from other donors' samples. V and J are TRBV27 and TRBJ1-1; a weak D match, TRBD1 (6 bases). Sequencing was performed on naive CD4+ T cells from PBMCs. Described subset: CD45RA+ positively selected. CDR3 region: CASSRRGSRAIMNTEAFF. CDR3 sequence (DNA): TGTGCCAGCAGTCGGAGGGGGTCCAGGGCCATCATGAACACTGAAGCTTTCTTT.